What follows are 20 T cell receptor beta chains derived from one specimen sequenced in a study of cytomegalovirus exposure and HLA in healthy donors (dated by TCRdb to the late 2010s). Receptor amplification or capture employed the immunoSEQ multiplex PCR assay. For the multiplex PCR, a mixture combining 60 forward primers for TCR Vbeta segments and 13 reverse primers for TCR Jbeta segments was used. In TCRdb, the immuneACCESS table is reduced to in-frame sequences with V and J assigned. These tables do not hold every clone; where another copy was compared, an unresolved V gene accounts for under half, and the others remain unexplained. The sample profile shows over 100,000 clones; under 85% of them were found once. The top ten clones comprise roughly 8% of the sample. The specimen was PBMCs. The receptors stem from a woman aged 50 to 60 in good health and CMV-seropositive.

With regard to this clone: Germline is not matched at one junction end, which may reflect a read error. The chain recombines TRBV7-9 with TRBJ2-2, with 8 bases matching TRBD1. The germline gives CDR1 SEHNR, CDR2 FQNEAQ (reference sequence). The CDR3 length is 14 residues. The CDR3 region has the DNA TGTTCCAGCAGCTTACCGGACAGGGTCGGGGAGCTGTTTTTT. It yields the protein CSSSLPDRVGELFF.

The chain uses TRBV29-1 and TRBJ1-5; no firm D call. The V and J ends lost 4 bases and 2 bases respectively, with 9 bases between them. Germline CDR1 and CDR2: SQVTM and ANQGSEA. The CDR3 spans 13 residues. The CDR3 protein is CSVGNGGNQPQHF. CDR3 coding DNA: TGCAGCGTTGGTAACGGGGGCAATCAGCCCCAGCATTTT.

CDR3 protein: CASTPGLSWAGANVLTF. The CDR3 DNA follows: TGTGCCAGTACCCCGGGACTATCCTGGGCTGGGGCCAACGTCCTGACTTTC. The chain joins TRBV19 to TRBJ2-6; TRBD2 agrees at 7 bases. Losses at the gene ends were 7 bases for V and 2 bases for J; bases not matched to a gene: 11. Germline CDR1 is LNHDA and CDR2 is SQIVND (reference sequence). The CDR3 has 17 amino acids.

This clone was detected a few times. The gene calls are TRBV5-4 and TRBJ2-5; D might be TRBD1 (7 bases). Germline V gene data show CDR1 as SGHNT and CDR2 as YYREEE (reference sequence). The germline V and J ends were trimmed by 3 bases and 5 bases, with 14 bases remaining between them. The CDR3 length is 14 residues. Here the CDR3 DNA reads TGTGCCAGCAGCTCCCAGACAGGGAGGGAGACCCAGTACTTC. Its translation: CASSSQTGRETQYF.

This clone was picked up one time. This rearrangement joins TRBV6-6 to TRBJ2-5; 8 bases are shared with TRBD1. The CDR3 totals 16 residues. V trimming: 0 bases; J trimming: 5 bases; junction bases outside the gene matches: 8. Germline-derived CDR1 and CDR2 are MNHNY and SVGAGI (reference sequence). The CDR3 DNA reads as TGTGCCAGCAGTTACTCGTTGGCAGGGGGCGATGAGACCCAGTACTTC. Protein product: CASSYSLAGGDETQYF.

The chain links TRBV6-5 to TRBJ2-7; TRBD2 aligns across 7 bases. Trimming at V came to 6 bases and at J to 5 bases, leaving 7 bases not matched to a gene. CDR1 and CDR2 from the germline V gene are MNHEY and SVGAGI. This CDR3 contains 13 residues. CDR3 sequence reads: CASSSGVRHEQYF. The CDR3 nucleotides read TGTGCCAGCAGCAGCGGGGTTCGTCACGAGCAGTACTTC.

The V and J genes are TRBV19 and TRBJ1-2; tentatively, D is TRBD1 (6 bases). Looked up from germline, CDR1 is LNHDA and CDR2 is SQIVND (reference sequence). This CDR3 is 13 amino acids long. The germline V and J ends were trimmed by 6 bases and 3 bases, with 11 bases remaining between them. CDR3 region: CASRAEGDYGYTF. CDR3 sequence (DNA): TGTGCCAGTAGGGCCGAGGGGGACTATGGCTACACCTTC.

V usage is TRBV7-2 and J usage is TRBJ1-2, with 11 bases aligning to TRBD1. In germline, CDR1 is SGHTA, CDR2 FQGNSA. This CDR3 spans 14 amino acids. V trimming: 3 bases; J trimming: 8 bases; junction bases outside the gene matches: 5. The DNA of the CDR3 is TGTGCCAGCAGCTTTGGACAGGGGGCACGGGGCTACACCTTC. Protein product: CASSFGQGARGYTF. Looking up the rest from reference TRBV7-2 and TRBJ1-2 gives the full variable domain: GAGVSQSPSNKVTEKGKDVELRCDPISGHTALYWYRQSLGQGLEFLIYFQGNSAPDKSGLPSDRFSAERTGGSVSTLTIQRTQQEDSAVYLCASSFGQGARGYTFGSGTRLTVV.

This chain links TRBV5-1 with TRBJ2-5; 13 nucleotides align to TRBD2. Germline V gives CDR1 SGHRS, CDR2 YFSETQ. Unmatched junction bases numbered 11, after V lost 4 bases and J lost 8 bases. The length of the CDR3 is 16 residues. The CDR3 is CASSTTTSGGVSTQYF. The CDR3 DNA reads as TGCGCCAGCAGCACAACTACTAGCGGGGGGGTATCAACCCAGTACTTC.

This clone was seen a handful of times. The genes are TRBV12-5 and TRBJ2-5; 9 bases are a match to TRBD1. CDR3 length: 15 residues. CDR1 and CDR2 (germline): LGHNT, FRNRAP. The V segment lost 1 base and the J segment 6 bases; nucleotides outside the gene matches: 6. The CDR3 loop reads CASGLATGGAQTQYF. CDR3 DNA: TGTGCTAGTGGTTTGGCCACAGGGGGCGCTCAGACCCAGTACTTC.

This rearrangement joins TRBV29-1 to TRBJ2-1; no firm D call. The CDR3 is 13 residues long. Trimming took off 6 bases at V and 8 bases at J, with 17 bases between the two ends. Germline CDR1 is SQVTM and CDR2 is ANQGSEA. The CDR3 sequence is CSVRQGGIDEQFF. The CDR3 DNA reads TGCAGCGTGCGACAAGGTGGAATCGATGAGCAGTTCTTC.

This chain uses TRBV7-2 with TRBJ2-7; perhaps TRBD2 as D (6 bases). The CDR3 totals 15 residues. Germline assignment: CDR1 SGHTA and CDR2 FQGNSA. V was cut by 5 bases and J by 5 bases, with 19 bases left in between. The CDR3 region has the DNA TGTGCCAGCAGCCGTTTGTCCGGGGGTGGGAACGAGCAGTACTTC. This codes for CASSRLSGGGNEQYF.

V and J are TRBV10-3 and TRBJ1-5; no firm D call. The V end was cut by 2 bases, the J end by 7 bases, with 9 bases between. Per germline, CDR1 ENHRY and CDR2 SYGVKD. CDR3 length: 13 residues. As DNA, the CDR3 is TGTGCCATCAGTGAGGTTCGGGAGCAGCCCCAGCATTTT. This encodes CAISEVREQPQHF.

CDR3 nucleotide sequence: TGTGCCAGCAGCGTAGTAGGGGGTGACGGTGAGACCCAGTACTTC. Its protein product is CASSVVGGDGETQYF. The chain has TRBV9 and TRBJ2-5, with D maybe TRBD1 (6 bases). CDR1 and CDR2 from the germline V gene are SGDLS and YYNGEE. V was cut by 0 bases and J by 5 bases, with 14 bases left in between. The length of the CDR3 is 15 residues. Variable domain in full (rest from reference TRBV9 and TRBJ2-5): DSGVTQTPKHLITATGQRVTLRCSPRSGDLSVYWYQQSLDQGLQFLIQYYNGEERAKGNILERFSAQQFPDLHSELNLSSLELGDSALYFCASSVVGGDGETQYFGPGTRLLVL.

This chain connects TRBV7-2 to TRBJ1-2, with D tentatively TRBD1 (6 bases). Trimming took 1 base from V and 8 from J, leaving 11 bases between them. The CDR3 contains 13 residues. Germline V gene data show CDR1 as SGHTA and CDR2 as FQGNSA. CDR3 sequence: CASSLVGGGGYTF. The DNA for the CDR3 is TGTGCCAGCAGCTTAGTGGGGGGGGGCGGCTACACCTTC.

The chain employs TRBV6-6 and TRBJ2-3; 9 bases agree with TRBD2. Germline V gene data show CDR1 as MNHNY and CDR2 as SVGAGI (reference sequence). V trimming: 6 bases; J trimming: 4 bases; junction bases outside the gene matches: 8. The CDR3 covers 15 residues. CDR3 amino acids: CASSSSGRRADTQYF. CDR3 bases: TGTGCCAGCAGCTCCAGCGGGAGGAGGGCAGATACGCAGTATTTT.

The rearrangement uses TRBV7-9 and TRBJ1-2, with D hard to call. CDR1 is SEHNR and CDR2 is FQNEAQ in the germline V gene (reference sequence). V shed 3 bases and J shed 6 bases, with 11 bases lying between them. The CDR3 length is 13 residues. The CDR3, as DNA: TGTGCCAGCAGCTTTACGGGATCCGATGGCTACACCTTC. Protein product: CASSFTGSDGYTF.

The chain carries TRBV18 and TRBJ2-5, with a tentative D call TRBD1 (6 bases). The CDR3 runs to 15 residues. Trimming removed 0 bases at V and 5 bases at J, with 13 bases between. Germline CDR1 and CDR2: KGHSH and LQKENI. The CDR3 protein is CASSPPYRAEETQYF. The CDR3 region has the DNA TGTGCCAGCTCACCACCGTACAGGGCCGAGGAGACCCAGTACTTC.

This clone was observed a single time. The chain recombines TRBV14 with TRBJ1-5; D remains unclear. The CDR3 is made up of 13 amino acids. CDR1 SGHDN and CDR2 FVKESK come from the germline V gene. The V gene lost 1 base and the J gene lost 6 bases, with 7 bases spanning the gap. CDR3 loop: CASSQGAGQPQHF. The CDR3 region has the DNA TGTGCCAGCAGCCAAGGAGCCGGTCAGCCCCAGCATTTT.

There are a few counts of this clone. Its ends do not fully match the called genes, so a read error is possible. The rearrangement uses TRBV29-1 and TRBJ2-6, with D possibly TRBD1 on 5 matching bases. The V gene's germline CDR1 is SQVTM and CDR2 ANQGSEA. CDR3 length: 13 residues. The CDR3 coding sequence is TGCAGCGTTGAGGGCTCTGGGGCCAACGGCCTGACTTTC. Its translation is CSVEGSGANGLTF.